This entry features one T cell receptor (beta chain) sequence. Which antigen it targets is not known. No base quality values were provided; no much bigger clone lies one nucleotide off. TCR CDR3 regions were amplified from genomic DNA by multiplex PCR using the deep immunoSEQ assay. For each cell subset, the extracted genomic DNA was distributed evenly across all wells of several immunoSEQ 96-well plates, and each plate served as one replicate. Each replicate PCR for sorted subsets received about 180 ng genomic DNA, equal to tens of thousands of T cell genomes. Purified libraries were measured with a Qubit 3.0 fluorometer, size-checked on a Bioanalyzer 2100, and measured again with the KAPA Library Quantification kit. Every immunoSEQ 96-well plate was sequenced on a separate single-read 150-cycle Illumina NextSeq 550 flow cell. In the authors' own workflow: The immunoSEQ output contained only junctional sequences without quality scores, so filtering could not match that applied to full-length reads. Sequences were annotated with PyIR, a Python wrapper for IgBLAST v1.9, using IMGT germline references to assign V/J genes and CDR3. Reads with weak V/J assignments (E-value above 1e-6), missing CDR3, stop codons, out-of-frame junctions, or ambiguous translated residues were removed. V3J clonotypes were defined as sequences sharing an identical inferred V gene, J gene, and CDR3 amino acid sequence. To compute the percentage overlap between repertoires, the number of shared unique clonotypes was divided by the size of the smaller repertoire. RTK rarefaction, the Chao1 estimator, and Recon v2.1 estimates of unobserved clonotypes were used to assess repertoire richness. Generation probabilities for all TCRbeta clonotypes obtained by the gDNA method from four donors were computed using OLGA. The clones in this table, taken by TCRdb from immuneACCESS, are in-frame only. Not every clone is retained; where verified, under half of the shortfall comes from an unresolved V gene, and the cause of the rest is unknown. The V and J calls and the clone size are those of that table, but D and trimming were determined from the DNA. Recorded for this sample are 1,400,000 or so clones; approximately 98.5% of them occurred a single time. Approximately 0.4% of the sample rests with the top ten.

The entry originates in a study of shared clonotypes between healthy human individuals (TCRdb year 2020). About the investigation overall: The cohort comprised a couple of women and a few men aged 18 to 49 years. Blood TCR repertoires of a handful of healthy adults were deeply sequenced to estimate repertoire size and the extent of clonotype sharing between individuals. For each donor, CD4 naive and CD4 memory were each given three plates, CD8 naive was given two plates, and CD8 memory was given one plate. Between about 0.9 and 10 billion PBMCs per donor were obtained by leukapheresis. Libraries were prepared and TCR repertoires were sequenced by different laboratories using diverse techniques, in order to increase sequencing depth and limit assay-specific biases. The full study reports these points: Higher generation probabilities were observed for clonotypes shared by all four sorted-subset donors than for non-shared clonotypes. Rarefaction of sorted-subset datasets indicated incomplete sequencing despite the large sequencing depth. Sampling was limited to blood, and TCR repertoires in tissue likely differ from TCR repertoires in blood. Because the study included only a small number of donors, the genetic and exposure-history diversity represented was limited. Based on pairwise subsampling, the degree of clonotype sharing among donors was expected to be affected by sequencing depth. Naive subsets generally had larger estimated clonotype richness than memory subsets did. When several donors were compared, the shared fraction of clonotypes was about 5% for naive CD4, around 3.6% for naive CD8, 2% to 2.5% for memory CD4, and roughly 0.43% for memory CD8.

Spanning cysteine to phenylalanine, the CDR3 consists of 14 amino acids. The only DNA kept is the CDR3, 42 bases in frame from the first base. Trimming takes 5 bases off V and 4 bases off J; junction bases not matched to a gene: 6. Sequences MDHEN (CDR1) and SYDVKM (CDR2) are obtained from the germline V gene. The donors were healthy, HIV-negative adults who had no recently reported acute infections or vaccinations. Every donor was a Caucasian adult living in Nashville, Tennessee, USA. Magnetic negative selection was used to enrich CD4+ T cells, after which naive cells were positively selected on CD45RA and the negative fraction became the memory subset. After blood collection by leukapheresis, PBMCs were isolated using Ficoll-Histopaque density gradient centrifugation and then cryopreserved in the vapor phase of liquid nitrogen. Analytical flow cytometry was used to check the purity and quantity of every magnetically sorted T cell population. Genomic DNA was isolated from every sorted fraction and measured by UV absorbance on a Nanodrop 2000c.

In this chain, TRBV28 is recombined with TRBJ1-2; 8 junctional bases match TRBD1. The source material was naive CD4+ T cells sorted from blood. The cell subset or site label of this sample denotes: CD45RA+ positively selected. The TCR comes from a man aged 25 to 40 in good health. The CDR3 corresponds to CASSPRGLAYGYTF. The nucleotide sequence reads as follows: TGTGCCAGCAGTCCCAGGGGGCTGGCCTATGGCTACACCTTC.